The sequence of this TCR beta chain was determined in a study of T cell responses to AZD1222 COVID-19 vaccine. General observations from the study: Reportedly, nearly half of unique spike TCRs recognized epitopes outside B.1.351/B.1.1.7 mutations. Repertoires in all cases were sampled only once the peak T cell response had passed. Most donors were white British, females outnumbered males, and clonal diversity was possibly underestimated.

Turning to this clone: Antigen specificity is unknown.

Sequencing was performed with immunoSEQ multiplex PCR; in TCRdb, only in-frame clones are kept and a portion is missing. The data contain 90,000 to 110,000 clones, roughly 90% of them singletons. The CDR3 is 16 residues long. V lost 1 base to trimming and J lost 4 bases, with 16 bases between them. CDR1 and CDR2 (germline): SGHDN, FVKESK. The chain employs TRBV14 and TRBJ1-1; the D is unclear. The material sequenced was peripheral blood, taken on day 0 of MenACWY control vaccination. This clonotype was sampled from an adult in good health. In DNA, the CDR3 is TGTGCCAGCAGCCAAGTTTGGGCGCGCGGGAGCACTGAAGCTTTCTTT. Translated, it gives CASSQVWARGSTEAFF.